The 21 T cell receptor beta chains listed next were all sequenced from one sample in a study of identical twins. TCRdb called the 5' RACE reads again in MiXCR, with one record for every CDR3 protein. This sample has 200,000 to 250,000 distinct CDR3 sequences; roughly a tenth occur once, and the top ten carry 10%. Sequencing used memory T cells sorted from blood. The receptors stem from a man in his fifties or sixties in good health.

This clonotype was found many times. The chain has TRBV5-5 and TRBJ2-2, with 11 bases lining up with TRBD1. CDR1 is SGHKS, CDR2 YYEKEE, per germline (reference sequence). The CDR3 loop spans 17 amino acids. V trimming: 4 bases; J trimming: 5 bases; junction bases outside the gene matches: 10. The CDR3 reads CASSGGQGARVTGELFF. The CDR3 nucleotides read TGTGCCAGCAGCGGAGGACAGGGGGCGAGGGTTACCGGGGAGCTGTTTTTT.

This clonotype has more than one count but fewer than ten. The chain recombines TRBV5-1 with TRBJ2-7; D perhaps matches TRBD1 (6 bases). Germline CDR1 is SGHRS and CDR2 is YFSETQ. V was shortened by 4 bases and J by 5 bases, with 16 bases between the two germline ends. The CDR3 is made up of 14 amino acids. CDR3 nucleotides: TGCGCCAGCAGCACCGGGACATATTTCAACGAGCAGTACTTC. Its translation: CASSTGTYFNEQYF.

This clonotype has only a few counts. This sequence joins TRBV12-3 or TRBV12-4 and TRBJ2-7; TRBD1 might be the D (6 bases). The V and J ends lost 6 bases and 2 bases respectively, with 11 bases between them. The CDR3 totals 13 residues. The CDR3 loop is CASSRDTTYEQYF. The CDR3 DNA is TGTGCCAGCAGCCGGGACACCACCTACGAGCAGTACTTC.

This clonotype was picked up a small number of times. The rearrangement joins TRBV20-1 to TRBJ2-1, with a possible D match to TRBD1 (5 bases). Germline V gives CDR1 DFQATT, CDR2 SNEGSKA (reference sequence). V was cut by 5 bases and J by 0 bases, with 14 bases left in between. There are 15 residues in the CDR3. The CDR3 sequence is CSAGALGDSYNEQFF. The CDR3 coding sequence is TGCAGTGCTGGCGCTTTAGGGGACTCCTACAATGAGCAGTTCTTC.

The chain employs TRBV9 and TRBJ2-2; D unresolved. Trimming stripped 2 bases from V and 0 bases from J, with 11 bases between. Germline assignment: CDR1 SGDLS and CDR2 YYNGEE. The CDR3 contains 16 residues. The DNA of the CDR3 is TGTGCCAGCAGCGTCTCCGGACGGGCGAACACCGGGGAGCTGTTTTTT. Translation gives CASSVSGRANTGELFF.

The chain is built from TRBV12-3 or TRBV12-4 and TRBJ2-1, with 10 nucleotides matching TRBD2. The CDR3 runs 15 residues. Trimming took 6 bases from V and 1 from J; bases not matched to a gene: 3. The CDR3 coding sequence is TGTGCCAGCAGCAGAGCGGGGGGGTCCTACAATGAGCAGTTCTTC. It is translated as CASSRAGGSYNEQFF.

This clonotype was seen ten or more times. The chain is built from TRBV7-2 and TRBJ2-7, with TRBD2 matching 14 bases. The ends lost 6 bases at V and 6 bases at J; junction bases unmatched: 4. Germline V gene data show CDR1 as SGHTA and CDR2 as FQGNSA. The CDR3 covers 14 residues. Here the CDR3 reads CASRPGLAGVEQYF. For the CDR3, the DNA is TGTGCCAGCAGGCCGGGACTAGCGGGAGTCGAGCAGTACTTC. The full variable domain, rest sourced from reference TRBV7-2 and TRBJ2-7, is GAGVSQSPSNKVTEKGKDVELRCDPISGHTALYWYRQSLGQGLEFLIYFQGNSAPDKSGLPSDRFSAERTGGSVSTLTIQRTQQEDSAVYLCASRPGLAGVEQYFGPGTRLTVT.

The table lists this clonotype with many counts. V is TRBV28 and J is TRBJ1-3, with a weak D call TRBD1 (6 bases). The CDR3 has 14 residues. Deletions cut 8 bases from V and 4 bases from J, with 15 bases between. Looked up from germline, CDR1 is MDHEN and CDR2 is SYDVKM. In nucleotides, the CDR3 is TGTGCCAGCGGGGGGGGGGCGCGCGGAAACACCATATATTTT. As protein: CASGGGARGNTIYF.

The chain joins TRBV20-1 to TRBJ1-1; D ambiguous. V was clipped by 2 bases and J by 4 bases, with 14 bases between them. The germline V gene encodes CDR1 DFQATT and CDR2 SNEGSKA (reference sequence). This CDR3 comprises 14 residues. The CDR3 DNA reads TGCAGTGCTAGAATCGGATTTCGGGGCACTGAAGCTTTCTTT. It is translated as CSARIGFRGTEAFF.

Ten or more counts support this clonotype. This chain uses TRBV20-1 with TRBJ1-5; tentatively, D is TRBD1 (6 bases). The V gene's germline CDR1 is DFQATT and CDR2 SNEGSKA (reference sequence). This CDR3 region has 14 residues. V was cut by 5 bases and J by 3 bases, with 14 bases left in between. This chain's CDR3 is CSAVRGGFNQPQHF. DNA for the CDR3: TGCAGTGCTGTTAGAGGGGGGTTCAATCAGCCCCAGCATTTT.

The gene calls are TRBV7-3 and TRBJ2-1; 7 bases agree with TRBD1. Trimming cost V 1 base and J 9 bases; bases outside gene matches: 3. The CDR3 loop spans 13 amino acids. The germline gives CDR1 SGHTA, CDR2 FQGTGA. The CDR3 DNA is TGTGCCAGCAGCTTAAAGGGGGCCAGTGAGCAGTTCTTC. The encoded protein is CASSLKGASEQFF.

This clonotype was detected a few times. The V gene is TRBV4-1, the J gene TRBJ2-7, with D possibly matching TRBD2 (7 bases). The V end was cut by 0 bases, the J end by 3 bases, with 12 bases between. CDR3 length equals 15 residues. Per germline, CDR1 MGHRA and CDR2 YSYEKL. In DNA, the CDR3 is TGCGCCAGCAGCCAAGAACCAGGGGAGGGCTACGAGCAGTACTTC. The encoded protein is CASSQEPGEGYEQYF.

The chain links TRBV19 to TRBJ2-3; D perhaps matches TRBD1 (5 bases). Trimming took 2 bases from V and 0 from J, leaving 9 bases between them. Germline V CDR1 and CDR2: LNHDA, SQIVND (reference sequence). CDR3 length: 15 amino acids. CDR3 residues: CASSITGPSTDTQYF. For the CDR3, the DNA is TGTGCCAGTAGTATAACAGGACCTAGCACAGATACGCAGTATTTT.

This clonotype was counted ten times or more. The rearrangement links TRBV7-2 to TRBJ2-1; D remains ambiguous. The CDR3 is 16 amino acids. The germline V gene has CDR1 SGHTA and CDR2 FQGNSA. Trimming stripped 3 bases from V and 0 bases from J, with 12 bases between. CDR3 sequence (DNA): TGTGCCAGCAGCTTCAAAAAGCGTAGCTCCTACAATGAGCAGTTCTTC. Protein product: CASSFKKRSSYNEQFF.

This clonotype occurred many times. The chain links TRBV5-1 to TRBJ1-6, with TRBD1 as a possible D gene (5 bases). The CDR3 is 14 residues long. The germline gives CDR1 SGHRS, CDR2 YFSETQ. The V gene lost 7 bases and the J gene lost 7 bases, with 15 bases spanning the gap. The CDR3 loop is CASGPDGGNSPLHF. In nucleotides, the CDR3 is TGCGCCAGCGGGCCTGACGGGGGGAATTCACCCCTCCACTTT.

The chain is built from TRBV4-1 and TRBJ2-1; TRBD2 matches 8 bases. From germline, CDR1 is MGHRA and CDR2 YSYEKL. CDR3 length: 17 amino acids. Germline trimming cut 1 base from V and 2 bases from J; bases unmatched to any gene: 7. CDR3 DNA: TGCGCCAGCAGCCAAGTTGCTAGCGGGTGGACCTACAATGAGCAGTTCTTC. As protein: CASSQVASGWTYNEQFF.

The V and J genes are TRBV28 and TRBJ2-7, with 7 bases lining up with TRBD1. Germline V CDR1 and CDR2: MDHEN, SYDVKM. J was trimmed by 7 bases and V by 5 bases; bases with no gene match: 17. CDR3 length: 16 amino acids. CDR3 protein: CASSPPSTGFRSEQYF. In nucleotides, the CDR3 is TGTGCCAGCAGTCCTCCCTCGACAGGGTTTAGGAGTGAGCAGTACTTC.

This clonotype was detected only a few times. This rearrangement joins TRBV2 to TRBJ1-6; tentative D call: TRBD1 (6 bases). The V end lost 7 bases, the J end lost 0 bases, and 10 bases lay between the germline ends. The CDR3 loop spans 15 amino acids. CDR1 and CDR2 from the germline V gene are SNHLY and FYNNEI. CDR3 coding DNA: TGTGCCAGCAAGGACAGAAGCTCCTATAATTCACCCCTCCACTTT. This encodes CASKDRSSYNSPLHF.

The CDR3 sequence: CASSPAGTSGEQFF. As DNA, the CDR3 is TGTGCCAGCAGTCCCGCCGGGACTAGCGGGGAGCAGTTCTTC. This chain joins TRBV12-3 or TRBV12-4 and TRBJ2-1, with 12 positions matching TRBD2. The CDR3 consists of 14 residues. V lost 5 bases to trimming and J lost 10 bases; unmatched junction nucleotides: 6.

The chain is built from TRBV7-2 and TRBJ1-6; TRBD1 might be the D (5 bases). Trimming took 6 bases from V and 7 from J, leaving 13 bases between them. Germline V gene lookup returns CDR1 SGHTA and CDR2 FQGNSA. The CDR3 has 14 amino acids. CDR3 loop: CASRGSGNNSPLHF. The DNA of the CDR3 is TGTGCCAGCAGGGGGTCAGGGAACAATTCACCCCTCCACTTT.

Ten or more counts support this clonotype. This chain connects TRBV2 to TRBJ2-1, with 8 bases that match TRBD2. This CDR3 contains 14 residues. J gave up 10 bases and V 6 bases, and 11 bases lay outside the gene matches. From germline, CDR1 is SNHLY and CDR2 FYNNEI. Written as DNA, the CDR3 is TGTGCCAGCAGGCCGATCGCGGGGGGTCTAGAGCAGTTCTTC. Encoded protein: CASRPIAGGLEQFF. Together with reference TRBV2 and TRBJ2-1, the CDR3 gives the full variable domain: EPEVTQTPSHQVTQMGQEVILRCVPISNHLYFYWYRQILGQKVEFLVSFYNNEISEKSEIFDDQFSVERPDGSNFTLKIRSTKLEDSAMYFCASRPIAGGLEQFFGPGTRLTVL.